This is a list of T cell receptor beta chains from one sample in a study of shared clonotypes between healthy human individuals. Sequencing was performed with immunoSEQ multiplex PCR; in TCRdb, only in-frame clones are kept and a portion is missing. The data contain fewer than 850,000 clones, about 96% of them singletons. Sequenced sample: naive CD8+ T cells sorted from blood. Every receptor here comes from a man aged 30 to 39 in good health. The CDR3 runs from the conserved cysteine through the conserved F or W. Each record gives: clone size, J gene, V gene, D gene, CDR3 protein, CDR3 DNA. A D gene is named only where the DNA matches it firmly. For some rows the clone size is stated as once, few or many, or as a class when expanded; others skip it.

.,TRBJ2-2,TRBV15,.,CATNKERTGELFF,TGTGCCACCAACAAGGAAAGGACCGGGGAGCTGTTTTTT
.,TRBJ2-1,TRBV27,.,CASSLPQQPSSGPKSSYNEQFF,TGTGCCAGCAGTCTTCCACAACAACCCTCCTCCGGGCCAAAAAGCTCCTACAATGAGCAGTTCTTC
.,TRBJ2-7,TRBV5-6,TRBD2,CASSYRTSGPEQYF,TGTGCCAGCAGCTACCGGACTAGCGGGCCCGAGCAGTACTTC
.,TRBJ2-3,TRBV6-5,.,CASSPTVDTRYF,TGTGCCAGCAGCCCCACAGTAGATACGCGGTATTTT
.,TRBJ2-2,TRBV21-1,.,CASKKGLATGELFF,TGTGCCAGCAAAAAGGGACTAGCGACCGGGGAGCTGTTTTTT
.,TRBJ2-2,TRBV18,TRBD1,CASSPGQGTGELFF,TGTGCCAGCTCACCCGGACAGGGCACCGGGGAGCTGTTTTTT
.,TRBJ2-1,TRBV29-1,.,CSVGGGQLSYNEQFF,TGCAGCGTTGGGGGTGGACAGCTCTCCTACAATGAGCAGTTCTTC
.,TRBJ2-6,TRBV7-3,.,CASSARGANVLTF,TGTGCCAGCTCCGCACGGGGGGCCAACGTCCTGACTTTC
.,TRBJ2-7,TRBV9,.,CASSVVGGHEQYF,TGTGCCAGCAGCGTAGTAGGCGGGCACGAGCAGTACTTC
.,TRBJ2-7,TRBV2,.,CASRGRTYEQYF,TGTGCCAGCCGAGGTCGGACCTACGAGCAGTACTTC
.,TRBJ2-2,TRBV19,.,CASSPMEDYSNTGELFF,TGTGCCAGTAGTCCCATGGAGGACTACTCGAACACCGGGGAGCTGTTTTTT
.,TRBJ2-7,TRBV5-1,TRBD1,CASSPGTGYYEQYF,TGCGCCAGCAGCCCCGGGACAGGGTATTACGAGCAGTACTTC
.,TRBJ2-7,TRBV6-1,.,CASFERARYEQYF,TGTGCCAGCTTCGAGCGGGCTAGGTACGAGCAGTACTTC
.,TRBJ2-7,TRBV29-1,TRBD1,CSVDWTGGNEQYF,TGCAGCGTTGACTGGACAGGGGGCAACGAGCAGTACTTC
.,TRBJ2-7,TRBV5-5,TRBD1,CASRGGYSYEQYF,TGTGCCAGCAGAGGGGGCTACTCCTACGAGCAGTACTTC
.,TRBJ2-5,TRBV7-9,.,CASSPRARSIETQYF,TGTGCCAGCAGCCCTAGGGCAAGAAGTATAGAGACCCAGTACTTC
.,TRBJ2-7,TRBV19,.,CASSIEGPLTGWNEQYF,TGTGCCAGTAGTATAGAGGGACCCCTTACGGGATGGAACGAGCAGTACTTC
.,TRBJ2-7,TRBV9,.,CASSPRPTEQYF,TGTGCCAGCAGCCCTCGACCAACCGAGCAGTACTTC
.,TRBJ2-1,TRBV7-9,TRBD2,CASSSLAGGHNEQFF,TGTGCCAGCAGCTCCCTAGCGGGAGGCCACAATGAGCAGTTCTTC
.,TRBJ2-3,TRBV30,TRBD2,CAWSATSGTDTQYF,TGTGCCTGGAGTGCGACTAGCGGCACAGATACGCAGTATTTT
.,TRBJ2-7,TRBV29-1,.,CSVYGRRYEQYF,TGCAGCGTTTATGGTCGCCGCTACGAGCAGTACTTC
.,TRBJ1-1,TRBV30,.,CAWSVTTVEAFF,TGTGCCTGGAGTGTAACTACAGTTGAAGCTTTCTTT
.,TRBJ2-7,TRBV7-9,.,CASSLELLENSYEQYF,TGTGCCAGCAGCTTAGAATTATTGGAAAACTCCTACGAGCAGTACTTC
.,TRBJ2-7,TRBV11-2,TRBD2,CASSLGTSGTYEQYF,TGTGCCAGCAGCTTAGGGACTAGCGGGACCTACGAGCAGTACTTC
.,TRBJ2-1,TRBV5-6,TRBD1,CASSISGTGGYNEQFF,TGTGCCAGCAGTATTTCCGGGACAGGGGGATACAATGAGCAGTTCTTC
few,TRBJ1-1,TRBV5-6,.,CASSFGQTEAFF,TGTGCCAGCAGCTTTGGACAGACTGAAGCTTTCTTT
.,TRBJ2-7,TRBV4-3,.,CASSVHRDLEFYEQYF,TGCGCCAGCAGCGTCCACCGGGACCTCGAGTTCTACGAGCAGTACTTC
few,TRBJ1-2,TRBV7-8,.,CASSPRTDDGGYTF,TGTGCCAGCAGCCCCCGGACCGACGACGGTGGCTACACCTTC
.,TRBJ2-7,TRBV5-5,.,CASSRGLGYEQYF,TGTGCCAGCAGCCGGGGGTTAGGCTACGAGCAGTACTTC
.,TRBJ2-7,TRBV7-9,TRBD2,CASSLDGPPGLAGYEQYF,TGTGCCAGCAGCTTAGACGGGCCACCGGGACTAGCGGGATACGAGCAGTACTTC
.,TRBJ2-1,TRBV14,TRBD1,CASSRRMEGQGDYNEQFF,TGTGCCAGCAGCCGAAGAATGGAGGGACAGGGTGACTACAATGAGCAGTTCTTC
.,TRBJ2-1,TRBV10-3,.,CAITDSYNEQFF,TGTGCCATTACCGACTCTTACAATGAGCAGTTCTTC
.,TRBJ2-7,TRBV28,TRBD2,CASGLGGVYEQYF,TGTGCCAGCGGTCTGGGGGGGGTCTACGAGCAGTACTTC
.,TRBJ2-1,TRBV27,.,CASSFARNNEQFF,TGTGCCAGCAGTTTCGCCAGAAACAATGAGCAGTTCTTC
.,TRBJ1-2,TRBV5-1,.,CASSLGLGRERSNPYGYTF,TGCGCCAGCAGCTTGGGGTTAGGAAGGGAACGATCTAACCCCTATGGCTACACCTTC
.,TRBJ1-1,TRBV5-1,.,CASSLGNGNTEAFF,TGCGCCAGCAGCTTGGGGAACGGGAACACTGAAGCTTTCTTT
.,TRBJ1-5,TRBV18,.,CASSPSAELPAQHF,TGTGCCAGCTCACCTTCGGCAGAACTCCCGGCCCAGCATTTT
.,TRBJ2-7,TRBV27,TRBD1,CASSDRGPYEQYF,TGTGCCAGCAGTGACAGGGGGCCCTACGAGCAGTACTTC
.,TRBJ2-5,TRBV7-9,TRBD1,CASRLQGGETQYF,TGTGCCAGCAGATTACAGGGGGGAGAGACCCAGTACTTC
.,TRBJ2-3,TRBV2,.,CASREGDF,TGTGCCAGCAGGGAGGGGGATTTT
once,TRBJ2-2,TRBV7-9,.,CASSPPGGELFF,TGTGCCAGCAGCCCCCCGGGGGGGGAGCTGTTTTTT
.,TRBJ1-5,TRBV27,.,CASSPQGVEQPQHF,TGTGCCAGCAGTCCTCAGGGAGTAGAACAGCCCCAGCATTTT
.,TRBJ1-4,TRBV10-1,.,CASSDGRVDEKLFF,TGCGCCAGCAGTGATGGACGGGTCGATGAAAAACTGTTTTTT
.,TRBJ2-3,TRBV11-3,.,CASSLGADTQYF,TGTGCCAGCAGCTTAGGGGCAGATACGCAGTATTTT
.,TRBJ2-7,TRBV30,.,CAWNSVGEGYEQYF,TGTGCCTGGAATAGTGTGGGCGAAGGCTACGAGCAGTACTTC
.,TRBJ2-5,TRBV27,TRBD2,CASSSLAGGQETQYF,TGTGCCAGCAGTTCTCTAGCGGGAGGGCAAGAGACCCAGTACTTC
.,TRBJ2-1,TRBV5-4,TRBD1,CASSYTGTGYEQFF,TGTGCCAGCAGCTACACCGGGACAGGGTATGAGCAGTTCTTC